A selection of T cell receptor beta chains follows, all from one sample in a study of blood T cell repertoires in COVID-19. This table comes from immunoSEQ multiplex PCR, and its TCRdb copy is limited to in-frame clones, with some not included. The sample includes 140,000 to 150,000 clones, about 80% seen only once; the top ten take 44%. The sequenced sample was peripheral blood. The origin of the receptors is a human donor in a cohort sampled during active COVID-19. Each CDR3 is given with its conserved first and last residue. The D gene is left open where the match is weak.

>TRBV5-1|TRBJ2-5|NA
TGCGCCAGCAGCTTGCTCCGAGAGACCCAGTACTTC
CASSLLRETQYF
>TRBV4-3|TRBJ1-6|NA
TGCGCCAGCAGCCAAGGGGACTTCGGCGCCCTCCACTTT
CASSQGDFGALHF
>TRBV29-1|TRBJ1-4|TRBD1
TGCAGCGTTGAAGCGACAGGGGGCCGGGGTGAAAAACTGTTTTTT
CSVEATGGRGEKLFF
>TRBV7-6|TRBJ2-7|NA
TGTGCCAGCAGCTTTAATAGTGGCTCCTACGAGCAGTACTTC
CASSFNSGSYEQYF
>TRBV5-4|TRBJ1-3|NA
TGTGCCAGCAGCTTGGCAGGAACCAGAAACACCATATATTTT
CASSLAGTRNTIYF
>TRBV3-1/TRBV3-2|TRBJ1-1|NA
TGTGCCAGCAGCCAGTTCCGGGGGACTGAAGCTTTCTTT
CASSQFRGTEAFF
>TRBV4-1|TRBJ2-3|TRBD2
TGCGCCAGCAGCCGAGCGGGGGGGGTCACAGATACGCAGTATTTT
CASSRAGGVTDTQYF
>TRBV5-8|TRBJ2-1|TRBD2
TGTGCCAGCAGTATCTATTATAAAGCGGGAGAGCAGTTCTTC
CASSIYYKAGEQFF
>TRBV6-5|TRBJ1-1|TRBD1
TGTGCCAGCACCAAAAACGTGGCAGGGGGGACTGAAGCTTTCTTT
CASTKNVAGGTEAFF
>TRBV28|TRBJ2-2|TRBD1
TGTGCCAGCAGCCTGTTAGACAGGGGGAACACCGGGGAGCTGTTTTTT
CASSLLDRGNTGELFF
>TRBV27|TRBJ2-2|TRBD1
TGTGCCAGCAAAGGCAGGGGGCTCGGGGAGCTGTTTTTT
CASKGRGLGELFF